A selection of T cell receptor beta chains follows, all from one sample in a study of early T cells in non-severe SARS-CoV-2 infection. Via MiXCR, TCRdb re-called the 5' RACE reads, giving one row per CDR3 protein. The sample has tens of thousands of distinct CDR3 sequences, about 2.7% seen once; the top ten hold approximately 0.72%. Input material: whole blood. The receptors shown here come from an adult who was a healthcare worker with PCR-confirmed SARS-CoV-2 infection or an uninfected control (not recorded which). Both conserved end residues are part of each CDR3. Fields, in order: clone size, J gene, CDR3 length, D gene, V gene, CDR3 protein, CDR3 DNA. D genes are given only for firm matches. Clone size, where shown, is once, few, many, or a class for clones that have expanded.

>many|TRBJ1-2|13|TRBD1|TRBV29-1
CSVAGRQGGGYTF
TGCAGCGTGGCAGGCCGACAGGGTGGTGGCTACACCTTC
>many|TRBJ1-2|13|TRBD1|TRBV7-2
CASSPTGDTGYTF
TGTGCCAGCAGTCCTACAGGGGACACTGGCTACACCTTC
>many|TRBJ2-1|13|TRBD1|TRBV10-3
CAISGTGDNEQFF
TGTGCCATCAGTGGGACAGGCGACAATGAGCAGTTCTTC
>many|TRBJ2-1|13|TRBD2|TRBV10-1
CASSPSGGDEQFF
TGCGCCAGCAGTCCCTCGGGAGGGGATGAGCAGTTCTTC
>many|TRBJ2-1|10|-|TRBV6-1
CASSDYEQFF
TGTGCCAGCAGTGATTATGAGCAGTTCTTC
>many|TRBJ1-6|15|-|TRBV11-2
CASSLRQGGDSPLHF
TGTGCCAGCAGCTTACGCCAGGGCGGTGATTCACCCCTCCACTTT
>many|TRBJ1-1|12|-|TRBV27
CASRSVNTEAFF
TGTGCCAGCAGGTCAGTGAACACTGAAGCTTTCTTT
>many|TRBJ1-2|15|TRBD1|TRBV28
CASSILTGLLSGYTF
TGTGCCAGCAGTATCCTGACAGGGTTGTTGAGCGGCTACACCTTC
>many|TRBJ1-2|14|-|TRBV5-1
CASSLAGSSYGYTF
TGCGCCAGCAGCTTGGCCGGATCCAGCTATGGCTACACCTTC
>many|TRBJ2-5|16|TRBD2|TRBV7-2
CASSLAGTTYQETQYF
TGTGCCAGCAGCTTAGCAGGGACTACATACCAAGAGACCCAGTACTTC
>many|TRBJ2-5|18|TRBD2|TRBV10-3
CAISDPDGGSAGGETQYF
TGTGCCATCAGTGACCCCGACGGGGGTAGCGCGGGAGGAGAGACCCAGTACTTC
>medium-sized|TRBJ2-1|12|TRBD1|TRBV29-1
CSARTGGLLLFF
TGCAGCGCCAGGACAGGGGGCCTACTACTTTTCTTC
>many|TRBJ2-2|14|-|TRBV6-5
CASSPGWNTGELFF
TGTGCCAGCAGCCCTGGGTGGAACACCGGGGAGCTGTTTTTT
>-|TRBJ1-4|15|-|TRBV5-1
CASSSSGGSVEKLFF
TGCGCCAGCAGCTCGTCCGGGGGATCAGTTGAAAAACTGTTTTTT
>many|TRBJ1-2|12|TRBD1|TRBV6-1
CASRGQGYGYTF
TGTGCCAGCAGAGGACAGGGTTATGGCTACACCTTC
>many|TRBJ1-2|15|TRBD1|TRBV10-3
CAISEPETGEDGYTF
TGTGCCATCAGTGAGCCAGAGACAGGGGAGGATGGCTACACCTTC
>many|TRBJ2-1|16|TRBD2|TRBV4-1
CASSQATSGGFGEQFF
TGCGCCAGCAGCCAAGCTACTAGCGGGGGGTTCGGTGAGCAGTTCTTC
>many|TRBJ2-5|13|TRBD2|TRBV7-2
CASSLGTKETQYF
TGTGCCAGCAGCCTAGGGACTAAAGAGACCCAGTACTTC
>many|TRBJ1-2|16|-|TRBV5-6
CASSLWGAGDNYGYTF
TGTGCCAGCAGCTTGTGGGGGGCTGGAGATAACTATGGCTACACCTTC
>many|TRBJ2-2|17|TRBD2|TRBV9
CASSPLFTSGGNGELFF
TGTGCCAGCAGCCCCCTGTTTACTAGCGGGGGGAACGGGGAGCTGTTTTTT
>-|TRBJ1-6|14|-|TRBV9
CASSADSYNSPLHF
TGTGCCAGCAGCGCGGACTCCTATAATTCACCCCTCCACTTT
>many|TRBJ2-2|15|TRBD2|TRBV7-8
CANLRGTSNTGELFF
TGTGCCAACTTGCGGGGGACCTCGAACACCGGGGAGCTGTTTTTT
>many|TRBJ2-5|11|-|TRBV5-6
CASSFKETQYF
TGTGCCAGCAGCTTCAAGGAGACCCAGTACTTC
>many|TRBJ1-1|13|-|TRBV4-1
CASSQLLNTEAFF
TGCGCCAGCAGCCAGCTACTGAACACTGAAGCTTTCTTT
>many|TRBJ1-4|14|-|TRBV7-6
CASSSFSGNEKLFF
TGTGCCAGCAGCTCCTTTTCGGGAAACGAAAAACTGTTTTTT
>many|TRBJ2-5|15|TRBD2|TRBV20-1
CSDRPLAGLQETQYF
TGCAGTGACAGACCTCTAGCGGGACTCCAAGAGACCCAGTACTTC
>medium-sized|TRBJ2-1|14|TRBD2|TRBV7-2
CASSTGLAVDEQFF
TGTGCCAGCAGCACGGGACTAGCGGTCGATGAGCAGTTCTTC
>many|TRBJ2-1|15|TRBD1|TRBV9
CASSVGNRGRYEQFF
TGTGCCAGCAGCGTAGGCAACAGGGGGCGTTATGAGCAGTTCTTC
>many|TRBJ2-3|18|TRBD1|TRBV19
CASSILSRGASTGGTQYF
TGTGCCAGTAGTATACTATCACGCGGGGCTTCTACAGGGGGTACGCAGTATTTT
>many|TRBJ1-6|15|TRBD1|TRBV12-3/TRBV12-4
CASRPGQGQLGPLHF
TGTGCCAGCAGGCCGGGACAGGGGCAGCTGGGACCCCTCCACTTT
>many|TRBJ2-1|12|-|TRBV29-1
CSVGGSRLEQFF
TGCAGCGTTGGGGGCAGCCGGCTTGAGCAGTTCTTC
>many|TRBJ2-3|15|TRBD2|TRBV13
CASSLEGTSGDTQYF
TGTGCCAGCAGCTTAGAAGGGACTAGTGGTGATACGCAGTATTTT
>many|TRBJ1-1|13|-|TRBV24-1
CATSDFRNTEAFF
TGTGCCACCAGTGATTTTAGGAACACTGAAGCTTTCTTT
>many|TRBJ2-3|16|-|TRBV18
CASSPLVGTSTDTQYF
TGTGCCAGCTCACCACTCGTAGGGACTAGCACAGATACGCAGTATTTT
>many|TRBJ2-3|13|TRBD1|TRBV2
CASSRDRSESQYF
TGTGCCAGCAGTCGGGACAGGTCGGAGTCGCAGTATTTT
>-|TRBJ2-1|17|TRBD2|TRBV19
CASRGGHSGGAGNEQFF
TGTGCCAGCCGGGGAGGGCATAGCGGGGGGGCCGGTAATGAGCAGTTCTTC
>many|TRBJ1-5|15|TRBD1|TRBV20-1
CSARGQGSDNQPQHF
TGCAGTGCTAGAGGACAGGGTAGTGACAATCAGCCCCAGCATTTT
>many|TRBJ2-3|14|-|TRBV7-9
CASSPDRATDTQYF
TGTGCCAGCAGTCCCGACAGAGCCACAGATACGCAGTATTTT
>many|TRBJ2-4|13|-|TRBV5-5
CASSQDAGYIQYF
TGTGCCAGCAGCCAGGATGCAGGATACATTCAGTACTTC
>-|TRBJ2-5|14|TRBD2|TRBV29-1
CSVEGLAGKETQYF
TGCAGCGTTGAAGGTTTAGCGGGGAAAGAGACCCAGTACTTC
>many|TRBJ1-2|13|-|TRBV12-3/TRBV12-4
CASSLRGIGGYTF
TGTGCCAGCAGTTTACGGGGGATAGGTGGCTACACCTTC
>medium-sized|TRBJ1-1|16|TRBD1|TRBV20-1
CSARDIRTGGPRGAFF
TGCAGTGCTAGAGATATCCGGACAGGCGGGCCGCGAGGAGCTTTCTTT
>few|TRBJ2-1|16|TRBD2|TRBV7-2
CASSLVSGGSYNEQFF
TGTGCCAGCAGCTTAGTATCGGGGGGATCCTACAATGAGCAGTTCTTC
>many|TRBJ1-2|13|-|TRBV6-6
CASSRDGYYGYTF
TGTGCCAGCAGTCGAGACGGGTACTATGGCTACACCTTC
>many|TRBJ1-1|13|-|TRBV27
CASSFSQGYEAFF
TGTGCCAGCAGTTTTTCACAGGGTTATGAAGCTTTCTTT
>many|TRBJ2-1|15|TRBD1|TRBV29-1
CSVEKQGASVNEQFF
TGCAGCGTTGAAAAGCAGGGGGCTAGTGTCAATGAGCAGTTCTTC
>many|TRBJ1-6|14|-|TRBV12-3/TRBV12-4
CASSRGLYNSPLHF
TGTGCCAGCAGTCGGGGACTCTATAATTCACCCCTCCACTTT
>many|TRBJ2-2|16|TRBD1|TRBV7-6
CASSLQTGKITGELFF
TGTGCCAGCAGCTTACAGACAGGGAAAATCACCGGGGAGCTGTTTTTT
>-|TRBJ2-6|14|-|TRBV5-5
CASSSRAGANVLTF
TGTGCCAGCAGCTCCAGGGCTGGGGCCAACGTCCTGACTTTC
>many|TRBJ2-2|15|TRBD1|TRBV29-1
CSGHGGQGDTGELFF
TGCAGCGGCCATGGGGGACAGGGGGACACCGGGGAGCTGTTTTTT
>many|TRBJ2-2|18|-|TRBV12-3/TRBV12-4
CASTLYLDRTGVTGELFF
TGTGCCAGCACCCTATACCTCGACAGGACCGGTGTCACCGGGGAGCTGTTTTTT
>many|TRBJ1-1|13|-|TRBV5-5
CASSTGGSTEAFF
TGTGCCAGCAGCACGGGGGGGTCCACTGAAGCTTTCTTT
>-|TRBJ2-2|15|TRBD1|TRBV12-3/TRBV12-4
CASSHRDRGTGELFF
TGTGCCAGCAGTCACCGGGACAGGGGCACCGGGGAGCTGTTTTTT